Below, 23 T cell receptor beta chains from the same sample are listed, as sequenced in a study of human T cells and chemical hapten exposure. Time point indicated: pre-sensitization, week 0. As to treatment: therapeutic diphenylcyclopropenone sensitization with weekly scalp DPC. TCRdb processed the RACE reads anew with MiXCR; each CDR3 protein has one entry. The table records more than 150,000 distinct CDR3 sequences, roughly 30% of them present only once. Sequences were derived from whole blood, sampled in connection with sensitization to the hapten diphenylcyclopropenone (DPC). The receptor set was obtained from a woman aged 25 to 39 with alopecia areata. Some clones in this sample may be carry-over from other donors' samples.

This clonotype has more than one count but fewer than ten. The CDR3 DNA follows: TGTGCCAGCAGTCCTCGGTGGGGGGGGAGCACTGAAGCTTTCTTT. The encoded protein is CASSPRWGGSTEAFF. The V call is TRBV28, the J call TRBJ1-1; tentative D call: TRBD1 (5 bases). Germline CDR1 reads MDHEN; CDR2 reads SYDVKM. V lost 5 bases to trimming and J lost 4 bases, with 17 bases between them. The CDR3 length is 15 residues.

The rearrangement joins TRBV28 to TRBJ2-1; TRBD2 agrees at 9 bases. The germline V gene has CDR1 MDHEN and CDR2 SYDVKM. The CDR3 runs 15 residues. Trimming removed 4 bases from V and 4 bases from J; junction bases left unmatched: 5. The CDR3 coding sequence is TGTGCCAGCAGTTCTAGCGGGACCTTTTACAATGAGCAGTTCTTC. This codes for CASSSSGTFYNEQFF. The whole variable domain, remainder taken from reference TRBV28 and TRBJ2-1, is DVKVTQSSRYLVKRTGEKVFLECVQDMDHENMFWYRQDPGLGLRLIYFSYDVKMKEKGDIPEGYSVSREKKERFSLILESASTNQTSMYLCASSSSGTFYNEQFFGPGTRLTVL.

The J gene is TRBJ2-3, the V gene TRBV30; D possibly corresponds to TRBD2 (6 bases). Germline-derived CDR1 and CDR2 are GTSNPN and SVGIG (reference sequence). The CDR3 runs to 14 residues. Trimming removed 2 bases from V and 2 bases from J, with 11 bases in between. CDR3 in amino acids: CAWSSGEPTDTQYF. For the CDR3, the DNA is TGTGCCTGGAGTTCGGGGGAGCCCACAGATACGCAGTATTTT.

This chain connects TRBV2 to TRBJ1-4; D perhaps matches TRBD1 (5 bases). Germline CDR1 and CDR2: SNHLY and FYNNEI. V was shortened by 1 base and J by 11 bases, with 14 bases between the two germline ends. This CDR3 region has 14 residues. CDR3 sequence (DNA): TGTGCCAGCAGTGAAGTCGGCGGGGCGCCGAAACTGTTTTTT. This sequence encodes CASSEVGGAPKLFF.

Only a few counts were recorded for this clonotype. J is TRBJ1-1 and V is TRBV29-1; 9 positions agree with TRBD1. This CDR3 comprises 13 residues. With V trimmed by 6 bases and J by 4 bases, 6 bases remained unmatched. Germline V gene lookup returns CDR1 SQVTM and CDR2 ANQGSEA. The CDR3 spells CSVNDRGVTEAFF. CDR3 sequence (DNA): TGCAGCGTAAACGACAGGGGGGTCACTGAAGCTTTCTTT.

The rearrangement joins TRBV5-4 to TRBJ2-6, with D hard to call. Germline V lookup: CDR1 SGHNT, CDR2 YYREEE (reference sequence). The CDR3 extends over 16 amino acids. The V gene lost 0 bases and the J gene lost 0 bases, with 7 bases spanning the gap. The CDR3 spells CASSLGIHSGANVLTF. CDR3 coding DNA: TGTGCCAGCAGCTTGGGAATCCACTCTGGGGCCAACGTCCTGACTTTC.

The rearrangement links TRBV25-1 to TRBJ2-5; TRBD2 aligns across 10 bases. This CDR3 contains 15 residues. After removal of 2 bases from V and 5 bases from J, the junction contained 5 bases not matched to a gene. Germline V lookup: CDR1 MGHDK, CDR2 SYGVNS. This chain's CDR3 is CASSESGGAFETQYF. CDR3 nucleotide sequence: TGTGCCAGCAGTGAAAGCGGGGGGGCCTTTGAGACCCAGTACTTC.

This clonotype has more than one count but fewer than ten. The V and J genes are TRBV5-5 and TRBJ2-7, with D possibly TRBD1 on 5 matching bases. V shed 4 bases and J shed 5 bases, with 22 bases lying between them. The CDR3 extends over 16 amino acids. Germline V gene data show CDR1 as SGHKS and CDR2 as YYEKEE (reference sequence). The CDR3 DNA is TGTGCCAGCAGCCCGTCCCCAGGGATCATAAGTCACGAGCAGTACTTC. This translates into CASSPSPGIISHEQYF.

As DNA, the CDR3 is TGTGCCAGCCGATACCTTCACAGGGGTCCACCCCTCCACTTT. This codes for CASRYLHRGPPLHF. V and J are TRBV3-1 and TRBJ1-6; 7 nucleotides agree with TRBD1. J gave up 11 bases and V 8 bases, and 12 bases lay outside the gene matches. CDR1 and CDR2 (germline): LGHDT, YNNKEL (reference sequence). The CDR3 contains 14 residues.

This sequence joins TRBV20-1 and TRBJ1-1; perhaps TRBD1 as D (5 bases). This CDR3 comprises 15 residues. Trimming left V 0 bases short and J 4 bases short, with 15 bases between. CDR1 and CDR2 (germline): DFQATT, SNEGSKA (reference sequence). CDR3 loop: CSARDSRARVTEAFF. In nucleotides, the CDR3 is TGCAGTGCTAGAGATTCCCGGGCCAGGGTCACTGAAGCTTTCTTT.

This clonotype was counted a few times. This chain joins TRBV29-1 and TRBJ2-7; tentative D call: TRBD2 (5 bases). CDR3 length: 12 residues. V was pared by 6 bases and J by 3 bases, with 12 bases between. From germline, CDR1 is SQVTM and CDR2 ANQGSEA. The chain's CDR3 is CSVRENYYEQYF. As DNA, the CDR3 is TGCAGCGTCCGGGAAAACTACTACGAGCAGTACTTC.

This clonotype showed up just a few times. The V gene is TRBV7-2, the J gene TRBJ2-3; D gene ambiguous. The CDR3 extends over 14 amino acids. V shed 1 base and J shed 1 base, with 6 bases lying between them. Germline V CDR1 and CDR2: SGHTA, FQGNSA. This chain's CDR3 is CASSLGLGTDTQYF. The CDR3 DNA reads as TGTGCCAGCAGCTTAGGCCTGGGCACAGATACGCAGTATTTT. Combining the CDR3 with reference TRBV7-2 and TRBJ2-3 gives the whole variable domain GAGVSQSPSNKVTEKGKDVELRCDPISGHTALYWYRQSLGQGLEFLIYFQGNSAPDKSGLPSDRFSAERTGGSVSTLTIQRTQQEDSAVYLCASSLGLGTDTQYFGPGTRLTVL.

The chain links TRBV6-6 to TRBJ1-6; 10 nucleotides align to TRBD1. CDR1 and CDR2 from the germline V gene are MNHNY and SVGAGI (reference sequence). Germline trimming cut 7 bases from V and 7 bases from J; bases unmatched to any gene: 10. The CDR3 consists of 16 residues. The CDR3: CASIAPSGQGNSPLHF. CDR3 coding DNA: TGTGCCAGCATCGCTCCTTCGGGACAGGGGAATTCACCCCTCCACTTT.

The chain recombines TRBV20-1 with TRBJ2-3; TRBD2 matches 7 bases. From germline, CDR1 is DFQATT and CDR2 SNEGSKA (reference sequence). J was trimmed by 2 bases and V by 6 bases; bases with no gene match: 5. CDR3 length equals 13 residues. CDR3 DNA: TGCAGTGCATTGGGAGGGACCACAGATACGCAGTATTTT. This encodes CSALGGTTDTQYF.

This clonotype was found a few times. This sequence joins TRBV7-3 and TRBJ2-5; a possible D gene is TRBD2 (6 bases). The CDR3 sequence is 15 residues long. Per the germline V gene, CDR1 is SGHTA and CDR2 is FQGTGA. Trimming took 5 bases from V and 5 from J, leaving 18 bases between them. CDR3 residues: CASSPGTTRGETQYF. CDR3 sequence (DNA): TGTGCCAGCAGCCCCGGAACAACTCGGGGGGAGACCCAGTACTTC.

This chain connects TRBV6-2 or TRBV6-3 to TRBJ2-1, with TRBD1 matching 9 bases. The CDR3 extends over 16 amino acids. V lost 6 bases, J lost 6 bases, and 12 bases stayed unmatched. Germline CDR1 MNHEY, CDR2 SVGEGT. CDR3 nucleotide sequence: TGTGCCAGCAGAGACCCGCCCGGGACAGGGATCAATGAGCAGTTCTTC. Amino acids: CASRDPPGTGINEQFF.

This clonotype was recorded only once. The gene calls are TRBV5-6 and TRBJ1-5, with D tentatively TRBD1 (5 bases). Trimming stripped 3 bases from V and 0 bases from J, with 16 bases between. The germline CDR1 and CDR2 sequences are SGHDT and YYEEEE. The CDR3 loop spans 17 amino acids. CDR3 nucleotide sequence: TGTGCCAGCAGCTCAGGGCCTATAGTTTATAGCAATCAGCCCCAGCATTTT. Amino acid sequence: CASSSGPIVYSNQPQHF.

The genes are TRBV28 and TRBJ1-5; D ambiguous. The germline CDR1 and CDR2 sequences are MDHEN and SYDVKM. The CDR3 has 19 amino acids. Deletions cut 7 bases from V and 2 bases from J, with 27 bases between. In DNA form, the CDR3 reads TGTGCCAGCACCTCCCTGGTGTCAGACAAGCCCTTGGGCAATCAGCCCCAGCATTTT. Encoded protein: CASTSLVSDKPLGNQPQHF.

The chain employs TRBV4-2 and TRBJ2-7; D remains ambiguous. The V gene lost 0 bases and the J gene lost 6 bases, with 15 bases spanning the gap. The CDR3 consists of 15 residues. The V gene's germline CDR1 is LGHNA and CDR2 YNFKEQ. This chain's CDR3 is CASSQDVTRALEQYF. Here the CDR3 DNA reads TGTGCCAGCAGCCAAGATGTGACCCGAGCACTCGAGCAGTACTTC.

The chain recombines TRBV5-1 with TRBJ2-1; D might be TRBD2 (6 bases). CDR3 length equals 13 residues. V lost 5 bases and J 10 bases, leaving 16 bases between the germline ends. Germline loops: CDR1 SGHRS, CDR2 YFSETQ. The CDR3 DNA follows: TGCGCCAGCAGTTCGGTTTCTAGCGCCGAGCAGTTCTTC. Translation: CASSSVSSAEQFF.

This chain connects TRBV20-1 to TRBJ2-3; TRBD2 matches 11 bases. Germline V gives CDR1 DFQATT, CDR2 SNEGSKA (reference sequence). V lost 4 bases and J lost 5; bases outside the gene matches: 2. The CDR3 loop spans 13 amino acids. Here the CDR3 DNA reads TGCAGTGCTATACTAGCGGGAGTAGATACGCAGTATTTT. Protein: CSAILAGVDTQYF.

This sequence joins TRBV9 and TRBJ2-4, with D unclear. V lost 0 bases and J lost 3, with 13 bases in between. This CDR3 spans 16 amino acids. CDR1 is SGDLS and CDR2 is YYNGEE in the germline V gene. The CDR3: CASSVATDGFKNIQYF. The CDR3 coding sequence is TGTGCCAGCAGCGTAGCTACGGACGGCTTCAAAAACATTCAGTACTTC.

In its sample, this clonotype was seen many times. V gene TRBV28 combines with J gene TRBJ1-2; D gene unclear. The CDR3 is 14 amino acids. The ends were cut back, 8 bases at V and 3 bases at J, with 16 bases in the middle. Looked up from germline, CDR1 is MDHEN and CDR2 is SYDVKM. DNA for the CDR3: TGTGCCAGCGTTCCGGGGTCGAGCGACTATGGCTACACCTTC. Translating it yields CASVPGSSDYGYTF.